The T cell receptor (beta chain) under discussion was sequenced for a study of CD8+CD57+ T cells in acquired aplastic anemia. Overall study: Isolated CD4+ and CD8+ cells, once sorted, yielded DNA averaging around 3.1 ug. The study's findings and limits: Overlapping CD8+ CDR3 repertoires of patients and controls contained approximately 28 shared sequences.

Genomic DNA, the template, was used for profiling of the TCR beta VDJ and CDR3. TCRdb re-called the reads with MiXCR, one entry per CDR3 protein. The profile shows some 170,000 distinct CDR3 sequences, 50% to 65% of them singletons. In patients chosen for sequencing, flow cytometry had shown CD8+CD57+ cell expansion. At blood sampling, none of the patients had yet received therapy. Of note for this clonotype: What it recognizes is unknown.

The sequencing input was sorted CD4+, CD8+, or CD8+CD57+ T cells (not recorded which) from PBMCs. The clonotype was recovered from a human donor with aplastic anemia.

The CDR3 spells CSVAPHLRTGEGYTF. CDR3 coding DNA: TGCAGCGTTGCCCCTCACTTAAGGACAGGGGAGGGCTACACCTTC. The chain combines TRBV29-1 with TRBJ1-2, with 9 bases aligning to TRBD1. Germline V gene sequence: CDR1 SQVTM, CDR2 ANQGSEA. Germline trimming cut 4 bases from V and 8 bases from J; bases unmatched to any gene: 14. The CDR3 loop spans 15 amino acids.